These T cell receptor beta chains were read from a single sample in a study of CD8 T cells in Susac syndrome. From the immunoSEQ multiplex PCR reads, TCRdb called clonotypes with MiXCR, one entry per CDR3 protein. Of over 150,000 distinct CDR3 sequences listed, 85% to 95% are singletons. Sequenced material: CD4+ T cells from PBMCs. The source of these receptors is a human donor with Susac syndrome. CDR3s include the opening cysteine and the closing phenylalanine or tryptophan. Fields, in order: clone size, D gene, J gene, V gene, CDR3 DNA, CDR3 protein. A D gene is named only where the DNA matches it firmly. The listing skips clone size in some rows; elsewhere it reads once, few, many or a size class.

once,TRBD1,TRBJ1-1,TRBV20-1,TGCAGTGCTAGAGGAGACAGGGAGAACACTGAAGCTTTCTTT,CSARGDRENTEAFF
once,-,TRBJ1-5,TRBV4-1,TGCGCCAGCAGCGAGACTCAGACTAGCAATCAGCCCCAGCATTTT,CASSETQTSNQPQHF
-,TRBD2,TRBJ2-3,TRBV20-1,TGCAGTGCTGAATCGAGCGGGGGCCCGAGCACAGATACGCAGTATTTT,CSAESSGGPSTDTQYF
-,-,TRBJ2-7,TRBV29-1,TGCAGCGTTACCAGCGGCAGAGCCTACGAGCAGTACTTC,CSVTSGRAYEQYF
-,TRBD1,TRBJ1-2,TRBV3-1,TGTGCCAGCAGCCCCGGGACAGCCGTTTTCACTGGCTACACCTTC,CASSPGTAVFTGYTF
-,-,TRBJ1-5,TRBV3-1,TGTGCCAGCAGCCAAGCAGGGGTTCAAAATCAGCCCCAGCATTTT,CASSQAGVQNQPQHF
-,-,TRBJ2-7,TRBV6-6,TGTGCCAGCAGTTACGAGCGAAGGGAGAGGTACTTC,CASSYERRERYF
-,-,TRBJ2-7,TRBV12-3/TRBV12-4,TGTGCCAGCAGTTTAGGCCGGCAGATTTACGAGCAGTACTTC,CASSLGRQIYEQYF
-,-,TRBJ1-2,TRBV5-1,TGCGCCAGCAGCTTGGCCGGCGACCTTAACTATGGCTACACCTTC,CASSLAGDLNYGYTF
-,TRBD2,TRBJ2-7,TRBV5-1,TGCGCCAGCAGCACGACTAGCGGGAAAACCTACGAGCAGTACTTC,CASSTTSGKTYEQYF
-,-,TRBJ1-5,TRBV19,TGTGCCAGTAGTATAATTTATCGGCCGAGAAACAATCAGCCCCAGCATTTT,CASSIIYRPRNNQPQHF
-,-,TRBJ1-1,TRBV7-2,TGTGCCAGCAGCTTAGGCGGCGCAGGACTCACTGAAGCTTTCTTT,CASSLGGAGLTEAFF
-,-,TRBJ1-3,TRBV29-1,TGCAGCGAGACCGACACCCTGACTGGAAACACCATATATTTT,CSETDTLTGNTIYF
few,-,TRBJ2-1,TRBV5-1,TGCGCCAGCCGACGGGACGGTCGATACAATGAGCAGTTCTTC,CASRRDGRYNEQFF
-,-,TRBJ2-5,TRBV29-1,TGCAGCGTTGAAGATGAGGGTGTGGAGACCCAGTACTTC,CSVEDEGVETQYF
-,TRBD1,TRBJ2-1,TRBV19,TGTGCCAGTACCAGGACAGGGGAGAACAATGAGCAGTTCTTC,CASTRTGENNEQFF
-,-,TRBJ1-1,TRBV13,TGTGCCAGCAGCCAGTGGTATTACCCTTTCTTT,CASSQWYYPFF
-,TRBD1,TRBJ1-5,TRBV5-1,TGCGCCAGCAGCCCTGGACAGTGGCGGGACAGGCCAGAACCCCAGCATTTT,CASSPGQWRDRPEPQHF
-,-,TRBJ2-7,TRBV4-1,TGCGCCAGCAGCCAAGTCAGAAGCCACCCCTACGAGCAGTACTTC,CASSQVRSHPYEQYF
-,TRBD1,TRBJ1-2,TRBV5-4,TGTGCCAGCCGAGGACAGAAGGGGGCTCGAGACTATGGCTACACCTTC,CASRGQKGARDYGYTF
-,-,TRBJ2-5,TRBV9,TGTGCCAGCAGCGTAGGGGCAGCGGGTAACCTTCAAGAGACCCAGTACTTC,CASSVGAAGNLQETQYF
-,-,TRBJ1-2,TRBV20-1,TGCAGTGCTCCCAGGATGCGGTTGTCGGGCTACACCTTC,CSAPRMRLSGYTF